One and the same sample provided the 10 T cell receptor beta chains below, sequenced in a study of cytomegalovirus exposure and HLA in healthy donors. Amplification used 60 Vbeta primers and 13 Jbeta primers. Sequenced by immunoSEQ multiplex PCR; TCRdb stores in-frame clones only, minus some. The sample lists 95,000 to 100,000 clones, around 77% occurring once. The sample taken for sequencing was PBMCs. The receptors shown here come from a female donor in good health and CMV-seronegative.

This clone was recorded once. This chain links TRBV27 with TRBJ1-3; TRBD1 might be the D (5 bases). The CDR3 contains 14 residues. Germline V gene sequence: CDR1 MNHEY, CDR2 SMNVEV (reference sequence). Deletions cut 3 bases from V and 5 bases from J, with 11 bases between. CDR3 in amino acids: CASSFGGLRNTIYF. The CDR3 DNA sequence: TGTGCCAGCAGTTTCGGGGGATTAAGAAACACCATATATTTT.

The rearrangement joins TRBV2 to TRBJ2-7; 7 nucleotides line up with TRBD2. Germline assignment: CDR1 SNHLY and CDR2 FYNNEI. This CDR3 is built from 13 residues. V lost 4 bases and J lost 0; bases outside the gene matches: 0. The DNA of the CDR3 is TGTGCCAGCAGTGGACTAGCCTCCTACGAGCAGTACTTC. It specifies CASSGLASYEQYF.

The rearrangement uses TRBV9 and TRBJ1-1; the D gene is possibly TRBD1 (5 bases). CDR1 is SGDLS, CDR2 YYNGEE, per germline. V lost 4 bases, J lost 1 base, and 20 bases lay in between. This CDR3 has 17 amino acids. The CDR3 spells CASSSTSQGPRNTEAFF. In nucleotides, the CDR3 is TGTGCCAGCAGCTCAACTTCGCAGGGTCCTCGGAACACTGAAGCTTTCTTT.

The chain recombines TRBV11-1 with TRBJ2-3; no firm D call. Germline V lookup: CDR1 SGHAT, CDR2 FQDESV (reference sequence). The V end lost 2 bases, the J end lost 4 bases, and 13 bases lay between the germline ends. The CDR3 loop spans 15 amino acids. The CDR3 protein is CASSLRSSRSDTQYF. The CDR3 coding sequence is TGTGCCAGCAGCTTACGGAGTAGTAGGTCAGATACGCAGTATTTT.

V usage is TRBV11-3 and J usage is TRBJ2-2; 9 bases fit TRBD2. The CDR3 is 15 amino acids. CDR1 SGHNT and CDR2 YENEEA come from the germline V gene. V gave up 3 bases and J gave up 2 bases; unmatched junction bases: 1. The CDR3 DNA sequence: TGTGCCAGCAGCTTCCTAGCGGGAAACACCGGGGAGCTGTTTTTT. Protein product: CASSFLAGNTGELFF. Full variable domain (outside the CDR3, taken from reference TRBV11-3 and TRBJ2-2): EAGVVQSPRYKIIEKKQPVAFWCNPISGHNTLYWYLQNLGQGPELLIRYENEEAVDDSQLPKDRFSAERLKGVDSTLKIQPAELGDSAVYLCASSFLAGNTGELFFGEGSRLTVL.

This sequence joins TRBV30 and TRBJ2-7; D gene unclear. The V end was cut by 2 bases, the J end by 4 bases, with 12 bases between. The CDR3 has 13 amino acids. The germline CDR1 and CDR2 sequences are GTSNPN and SVGIG (reference sequence). The DNA of the CDR3 is TGTGCCTGGAGTCCCGCGAATCCTTACGAGCAGTACTTC. It specifies CAWSPANPYEQYF. The whole variable domain, filled in from reference TRBV30 and TRBJ2-7, reads SQTIHQWPATLVQPVGSPLSLECTVEGTSNPNLYWYRQAAGRGLQLLFYSVGIGQISSEVPQNLSASRPQDRQFILSSKKLLLSDSGFYLCAWSPANPYEQYFGPGTRLTVT.

There are a few counts of this clone. The V call is TRBV5-6, the J call TRBJ1-2; TRBD1 matches at 9 bases. Germline CDR1 is SGHDT and CDR2 is YYEEEE. V dropped 2 bases and J dropped 2; count of bases not matched to a gene: 1. The CDR3 consists of 14 residues. Here the CDR3 reads CASSLGQGNYGYTF. Here the CDR3 DNA reads TGTGCCAGCAGCTTAGGACAGGGGAACTATGGCTACACCTTC.

The chain is built from TRBV5-4 and TRBJ1-1; D call uncertain. Trimming took 0 bases from V and 0 from J, leaving 6 bases between them. Per germline, CDR1 SGHNT and CDR2 YYREEE (reference sequence). The CDR3 is 14 residues long. This CDR3 is CASSLARLNTEAFF. Written as DNA, the CDR3 is TGTGCCAGCAGCTTGGCCAGGCTGAACACTGAAGCTTTCTTT.

This chain joins TRBV19 and TRBJ1-2; 8 positions agree with TRBD1. CDR3 size: 14 residues. CDR1 and CDR2 from the germline V gene are LNHDA and SQIVND (reference sequence). Trimming at V came to 5 bases and at J to 4 bases, leaving 6 bases not matched to a gene. CDR3 in amino acids: CASSVTGQVYGYTF. Here the CDR3 DNA reads TGTGCCAGTAGTGTTACGGGACAGGTCTATGGCTACACCTTC.

This sequence joins TRBV9 and TRBJ2-5; 13 bases line up with TRBD2. Germline V gives CDR1 SGDLS, CDR2 YYNGEE. The CDR3 loop spans 20 amino acids. V trimming: 3 bases; J trimming: 0 bases; junction bases outside the gene matches: 14. Here the CDR3 reads CASSAPGTSGVLRYQETQYF. CDR3 nucleotides: TGTGCCAGCAGCGCGCCGGGGACTAGCGGGGTCCTCCGATACCAAGAGACCCAGTACTTC.